These T cell receptor beta chains were read from a single sample in a study of cytomegalovirus exposure and HLA in healthy donors. Data came from immunoSEQ multiplex PCR; TCRdb stores just in-frame clones and leaves some out. The sample gives about 160,000 clones, around 84% of which show up once; roughly 2.1% is in the top ten. Sequencing input: PBMCs. Receptor source: a man in his late teens or twenties in good health and CMV-seropositive. CDR3s include the opening cysteine and the closing phenylalanine or tryptophan. The D gene is left open where the match is weak. Clone size appears in some rows only: once, few, many, or a class for an expanded clone.

d_call: NA
clone_size: NA
v_call: TRBV30
j_call: TRBJ1-1
cdr3_aa: CAWSRGGGGTEAFF
cdr3_nt: TGTGCCTGGAGTCGGGGAGGGGGTGGCACTGAAGCTTTCTTT

d_call: NA
clone_size: once
v_call: TRBV9
j_call: TRBJ1-6
cdr3_aa: CASSPRPRGSYNSPLHF
cdr3_nt: TGTGCCAGCAGCCCAAGGCCCAGGGGTTCCTATAATTCACCCCTCCACTTT

d_call: NA
clone_size: once
v_call: TRBV7-2
j_call: TRBJ1-1
cdr3_aa: CASSLDKNTEAFF
cdr3_nt: TGTGCCAGCAGCCTCGACAAGAACACTGAAGCTTTCTTT

d_call: TRBD1
clone_size: NA
v_call: TRBV2
j_call: TRBJ2-5
cdr3_aa: CASRRERGPGETQYF
cdr3_nt: TGTGCCAGCAGAAGGGAAAGGGGGCCCGGGGAGACCCAGTACTTC

d_call: NA
clone_size: once
v_call: TRBV7-8
j_call: TRBJ2-1
cdr3_aa: CASSSPLGGNEQFF
cdr3_nt: TGTGCCAGCAGCTCGCCATTGGGGGGCAATGAGCAGTTCTTC

d_call: TRBD1
clone_size: NA
v_call: TRBV7-2
j_call: TRBJ1-2
cdr3_aa: CASSLGQGYGYTF
cdr3_nt: TGTGCCAGCAGCTTAGGACAGGGCTATGGCTACACCTTC

d_call: NA
clone_size: NA
v_call: TRBV18
j_call: TRBJ1-3
cdr3_aa: CASSPNLQLLLRNTIYF
cdr3_nt: TGTGCCAGCTCACCCAATCTACAGCTTCTTTTAAGAAACACCATATATTTT

d_call: NA
clone_size: NA
v_call: TRBV5-1
j_call: TRBJ2-7
cdr3_aa: CASSLGGTASYEQYF
cdr3_nt: TGCGCCAGCAGCTTGGGCGGGACGGCGTCCTACGAGCAGTACTTC

d_call: TRBD2
clone_size: NA
v_call: TRBV7-3
j_call: TRBJ2-3
cdr3_aa: CASSLGGGSGVDTQYF
cdr3_nt: TGTGCCAGCAGCCTGGGTGGGGGTAGCGGGGTCGATACGCAGTATTTT

d_call: TRBD2
clone_size: once
v_call: TRBV7-6
j_call: TRBJ2-1
cdr3_aa: CASSKPGLTYNEQFF
cdr3_nt: TGTGCCAGCAGCAAACCGGGACTAACCTACAATGAGCAGTTCTTC

d_call: TRBD1
clone_size: NA
v_call: TRBV5-6
j_call: TRBJ1-2
cdr3_aa: CASSSGGGYTF
cdr3_nt: TGTGCCAGCAGCTCAGGGGGGGGCTACACCTTC

d_call: NA
clone_size: NA
v_call: TRBV7-6
j_call: TRBJ2-2
cdr3_aa: CASSLGQNTGELFF
cdr3_nt: TGTGCCAGCAGCTTAGGACAGAACACCGGGGAGCTGTTTTTT

d_call: NA
clone_size: NA
v_call: TRBV13
j_call: TRBJ2-5
cdr3_aa: CASSLRQGREETQYF
cdr3_nt: TGTGCCAGCAGCTTAAGACAGGGGAGGGAAGAGACCCAGTACTTC

d_call: TRBD2
clone_size: NA
v_call: TRBV7-2
j_call: TRBJ2-3
cdr3_aa: CASSPGLATDTQYF
cdr3_nt: TGTGCCAGCAGCCCGGGACTAGCAACAGATACGCAGTATTTT

d_call: NA
clone_size: NA
v_call: TRBV27
j_call: TRBJ2-5
cdr3_aa: CASSLSLAWKTQYF
cdr3_nt: TGTGCCAGCAGTTTATCCCTAGCGTGGAAGACCCAGTACTTC

d_call: TRBD2
clone_size: few
v_call: TRBV6-4
j_call: TRBJ2-1
cdr3_aa: CASSDSSSGGDYNEQFF
cdr3_nt: TGTGCCAGCAGTGACTCCTCTAGCGGGGGGGATTACAATGAGCAGTTCTTC

d_call: NA
clone_size: NA
v_call: TRBV27
j_call: TRBJ1-1
cdr3_aa: CASSYGWNTEAFF
cdr3_nt: TGTGCCAGCTCATACGGGTGGAACACTGAAGCTTTCTTT

d_call: NA
clone_size: once
v_call: TRBV4-3
j_call: TRBJ1-1
cdr3_aa: CASSPGHSEAFF
cdr3_nt: TGCGCCAGCAGCCCCGGACACTCGGAAGCTTTCTTT

d_call: NA
clone_size: NA
v_call: TRBV12-5
j_call: TRBJ1-1
cdr3_aa: CASGPRAAAEAFF
cdr3_nt: TGTGCTAGTGGCCCGCGGGCGGCCGCCGAAGCTTTCTTT

d_call: TRBD1
clone_size: NA
v_call: TRBV5-1
j_call: TRBJ2-7
cdr3_aa: CASSLRQGGYEQYF
cdr3_nt: TGCGCCAGCAGCTTACGACAGGGGGGATACGAGCAGTACTTC

d_call: NA
clone_size: NA
v_call: TRBV4-3
j_call: TRBJ1-2
cdr3_aa: CASSQDFRGGYTF
cdr3_nt: TGCGCCAGCAGCCAAGACTTCAGGGGAGGCTACACCTTC

d_call: TRBD1
clone_size: NA
v_call: TRBV19
j_call: TRBJ2-1
cdr3_aa: CASLGLDRSFNEQFF
cdr3_nt: TGTGCCAGTCTTGGTTTGGACAGGAGTTTCAATGAGCAGTTCTTC

d_call: TRBD1
clone_size: NA
v_call: TRBV7-2
j_call: TRBJ2-7
cdr3_aa: CASRTRSGTGFYEQYF
cdr3_nt: TGTGCCAGCAGAACCCGGTCCGGGACAGGGTTCTACGAGCAGTACTTC

d_call: TRBD1
clone_size: NA
v_call: TRBV7-2
j_call: TRBJ2-2
cdr3_aa: CASSLTDRTGELFF
cdr3_nt: TGTGCCAGCAGCTTAACGGACAGGACCGGGGAGCTGTTTTTT

d_call: TRBD1
clone_size: once
v_call: TRBV6-5
j_call: TRBJ1-1
cdr3_aa: CASCRQGKGTEAFF
cdr3_nt: TGTGCCAGCTGCCGACAGGGCAAGGGTACTGAAGCTTTCTTT

d_call: NA
clone_size: NA
v_call: TRBV4-3
j_call: TRBJ2-7
cdr3_aa: CASSQDLTEEQYF
cdr3_nt: TGCGCCAGCAGCCAAGATCTCACAGAAGAGCAGTACTTC

d_call: TRBD1
clone_size: NA
v_call: TRBV30
j_call: TRBJ2-4
cdr3_aa: CAWSAGTANSQYF
cdr3_nt: TGTGCCTGGTCGGCCGGGACAGCGAACAGTCAGTACTTC

d_call: NA
clone_size: NA
v_call: TRBV20-1
j_call: TRBJ1-1
cdr3_aa: CSARVDTEAFF
cdr3_nt: TGCAGTGCTAGAGTAGACACTGAAGCTTTCTTT

d_call: NA
clone_size: few
v_call: TRBV2
j_call: TRBJ1-1
cdr3_aa: CASSETGEEAFF
cdr3_nt: TGTGCCAGCAGTGAAACAGGAGAAGAAGCTTTCTTT

d_call: NA
clone_size: few
v_call: TRBV11-3
j_call: TRBJ2-3
cdr3_aa: CASSLFNTDTQYF
cdr3_nt: TGTGCCAGCAGCTTATTTAACACAGATACGCAGTATTTT

d_call: NA
clone_size: NA
v_call: TRBV4-2
j_call: TRBJ2-6
cdr3_aa: CASSPGDTGANVLTF
cdr3_nt: TGTGCCAGCAGCCCGGGGGATACCGGGGCCAACGTCCTGACTTTC

d_call: NA
clone_size: few
v_call: TRBV4-2
j_call: TRBJ2-3
cdr3_aa: CASSRSGGADTDTQYF
cdr3_nt: TGTGCCAGCAGCCGGTCGGGCGGGGCTGACACAGATACGCAGTATTTT

d_call: TRBD2
clone_size: NA
v_call: TRBV6-5
j_call: TRBJ2-7
cdr3_aa: CASSYSSGVFEQYF
cdr3_nt: TGTGCCAGCAGTTACTCTAGCGGGGTTTTCGAGCAGTACTTC

d_call: NA
clone_size: once
v_call: TRBV2
j_call: TRBJ1-1
cdr3_aa: CASIPSTPAGANTEAFF
cdr3_nt: TGTGCCAGCATTCCCAGCACCCCGGCGGGGGCGAACACTGAAGCTTTCTTT

d_call: TRBD2
clone_size: NA
v_call: TRBV11-2
j_call: TRBJ2-1
cdr3_aa: CASSFGTSGLSYNEQFF
cdr3_nt: TGTGCCAGCAGCTTCGGGACTAGCGGGCTCTCCTACAATGAGCAGTTCTTC

d_call: NA
clone_size: NA
v_call: TRBV11-3
j_call: TRBJ2-2
cdr3_aa: CASSPRLIKNTGELFF
cdr3_nt: TGTGCCAGCAGCCCTAGACTTATCAAGAACACCGGGGAGCTGTTTTTT

d_call: NA
clone_size: few
v_call: TRBV11-2
j_call: TRBJ2-3
cdr3_aa: CASSLLAGSTDTQYF
cdr3_nt: TGTGCCAGCAGCTTATTGGCGGGGAGCACAGATACGCAGTATTTT

d_call: TRBD1
clone_size: NA
v_call: TRBV10-3
j_call: TRBJ1-5
cdr3_aa: CAIPTGGPVVGAQHF
cdr3_nt: TGTGCCATCCCCACAGGGGGCCCTGTCGTAGGAGCCCAGCATTTT

d_call: NA
clone_size: NA
v_call: TRBV19
j_call: TRBJ2-5
cdr3_aa: CASSFVQGKGVGETQYF
cdr3_nt: TGTGCCAGTAGTTTCGTACAGGGAAAGGGCGTGGGGGAGACCCAGTACTTC

d_call: TRBD1
clone_size: NA
v_call: TRBV15
j_call: TRBJ1-2
cdr3_aa: CATSSNKGTDRYGYTF
cdr3_nt: TGTGCCACCAGCAGCAACAAAGGGACAGACCGCTATGGCTACACCTTC

d_call: NA
clone_size: NA
v_call: TRBV7-2
j_call: TRBJ1-5
cdr3_aa: CASSVGRGQPQHF
cdr3_nt: TGTGCCAGCAGCGTGGGGAGAGGGCAGCCCCAGCATTTT

d_call: NA
clone_size: few
v_call: TRBV7-2
j_call: TRBJ2-5
cdr3_aa: CASSLGAGVETQYF
cdr3_nt: TGTGCCAGCAGCTTGGGGGCCGGGGTTGAGACCCAGTACTTC

d_call: TRBD1
clone_size: NA
v_call: TRBV28
j_call: TRBJ2-7
cdr3_aa: CASSLRDRGYRSYEQYF
cdr3_nt: TGTGCCAGCAGTTTAAGGGACAGGGGGTATCGCTCCTACGAGCAGTACTTC

d_call: TRBD1
clone_size: NA
v_call: TRBV6-6
j_call: TRBJ1-1
cdr3_aa: CASSMGQGEIAFF
cdr3_nt: TGTGCCAGCAGTATGGGACAGGGTGAGATAGCTTTCTTT

d_call: TRBD2
clone_size: NA
v_call: TRBV5-5
j_call: TRBJ2-7
cdr3_aa: CASSLPRVGRGIDEQYF
cdr3_nt: TGTGCCAGCAGCTTACCGCGGGTCGGGAGGGGAATCGACGAGCAGTACTTC

d_call: NA
clone_size: NA
v_call: TRBV7-3
j_call: TRBJ2-1
cdr3_aa: CASSPELLYNEQFF
cdr3_nt: TGTGCCAGCAGCCCCGAGCTTCTATACAATGAGCAGTTCTTC

d_call: TRBD1
clone_size: NA
v_call: TRBV6-5
j_call: TRBJ1-2
cdr3_aa: CASSLGTVNSYGYTF
cdr3_nt: TGTGCCAGCAGTTTGGGGACAGTAAACTCCTATGGCTACACCTTC

d_call: NA
clone_size: NA
v_call: TRBV9
j_call: TRBJ1-2
cdr3_aa: CASSVGALTSNYGYTF
cdr3_nt: TGTGCCAGCAGCGTAGGAGCCCTTACCTCTAACTATGGCTACACCTTC

d_call: TRBD2
clone_size: once
v_call: TRBV6-5
j_call: TRBJ2-3
cdr3_aa: CASSYRAGGPDTQYF
cdr3_nt: TGTGCCAGCAGTTACCGCGCGGGGGGACCAGATACGCAGTATTTT

d_call: TRBD2
clone_size: NA
v_call: TRBV10-3
j_call: TRBJ2-2
cdr3_aa: CAISVGLAAGELFF
cdr3_nt: TGTGCCATCAGTGTAGGACTAGCGGCCGGGGAGCTGTTTTTT

d_call: TRBD1
clone_size: NA
v_call: TRBV7-2
j_call: TRBJ1-1
cdr3_aa: CASSRRGTGGTEAFF
cdr3_nt: TGTGCCAGCAGCCGCCGCGGGACAGGGGGCACTGAAGCTTTCTTT

d_call: NA
clone_size: NA
v_call: TRBV5-1
j_call: TRBJ1-6
cdr3_aa: CASSLSGELNNSPLHF
cdr3_nt: TGCGCCAGCAGCTTAAGCGGCGAACTTAATAATTCACCCCTCCACTTT

d_call: TRBD1
clone_size: once
v_call: TRBV4-1
j_call: TRBJ2-6
cdr3_aa: CASSQPGQGSPGANVLTF
cdr3_nt: TGCGCCAGCAGCCAACCGGGACAGGGTTCCCCCGGGGCCAACGTCCTGACTTTC

d_call: TRBD1
clone_size: NA
v_call: TRBV9
j_call: TRBJ1-3
cdr3_aa: CASSHYRDRENTIYF
cdr3_nt: TGTGCCAGCAGCCACTACCGGGACAGGGAAAACACCATATATTTT

d_call: NA
clone_size: NA
v_call: TRBV7-2
j_call: TRBJ1-1
cdr3_aa: CASSARRGEAEAFF
cdr3_nt: TGTGCCAGCAGCGCCCGACGGGGGGAGGCTGAAGCTTTCTTT

d_call: NA
clone_size: NA
v_call: TRBV30
j_call: TRBJ1-3
cdr3_aa: CAWNFQGNTIYF
cdr3_nt: TGTGCCTGGAATTTTCAGGGAAACACCATATATTTT

d_call: TRBD1
clone_size: NA
v_call: TRBV5-1
j_call: TRBJ2-2
cdr3_aa: CASSLTGQGAANTGELFF
cdr3_nt: TGCGCCAGCAGCTTGACTGGGCAGGGGGCGGCGAACACCGGGGAGCTGTTTTTT

d_call: TRBD2
clone_size: once
v_call: TRBV11-2
j_call: TRBJ2-5
cdr3_aa: CASSLGLAGARQETQYF
cdr3_nt: TGTGCCAGCAGCTTAGGGCTAGCGGGGGCCCGGCAAGAGACCCAGTACTTC

d_call: TRBD1
clone_size: NA
v_call: TRBV15
j_call: TRBJ2-5
cdr3_aa: CATSRGGTGGQETQYF
cdr3_nt: TGTGCCACCAGCAGAGGAGGGACAGGGGGCCAAGAGACCCAGTACTTC